One sample yielded the 29 T cell receptor beta chains listed below, sequenced in a study of pediatric ulcerative colitis (dated by TCRdb to the late 2010s). The library was built by means of the immunoSEQ multiplex PCR assay. TCRdb's version of the immuneACCESS table is confined to in-frame rearrangements and falls short of the full clone set. An unresolved V gene accounts for under half of the shortfall where checked; the remainder is of unknown origin. Recorded for this sample are about 34,000 clones; roughly 71% of them occurred a single time. In total, the top ten clones hold 8.6% of the sample. During colonoscopy, one to two pinch biopsies were obtained from the rectum for research purposes. The sequencing input was gut tissue. All receptors derive from a boy younger than 18 with severe ulcerative colitis.

V is TRBV30 and J is TRBJ2-1, with 9 bases identical to TRBD1. V shed 8 bases, J shed 8 bases, and the junction held 13 bases outside the gene matches. CDR3 length: 14 amino acids. CDR1 GTSNPN and CDR2 SVGIG come from the germline V gene (reference sequence). In DNA, the CDR3 is TGTGCCCGAACCAGGGGGACAGGGACACATGAGCAGTTCTTC. Its translation: CARTRGTGTHEQFF.

The V gene is TRBV6-5, the J gene TRBJ2-7; D assignment may be TRBD1 or TRBD2 (5 bases each). Germline values: CDR1 MNHEY, CDR2 SVGAGI. V lost 4 bases, J lost 1 base, and 11 bases lay in between. The CDR3 spans 14 residues. Here the CDR3 reads CASSLGDFSYEQYF. CDR3 nucleotide sequence: TGTGCCAGCAGTTTGGGGGATTTTTCCTACGAGCAGTACTTC.

The chain employs TRBV10-3 and TRBJ1-3, with D maybe TRBD1 (5 bases). The CDR3 runs to 13 residues. The germline V and J ends were trimmed by 10 bases and 0 bases, with 10 bases remaining between them. The germline gives CDR1 ENHRY, CDR2 SYGVKD. The CDR3 protein is CATRAVSGNTIYF. Here the CDR3 DNA reads TGTGCCACCAGGGCGGTCTCTGGAAACACCATATATTTT.

This chain joins TRBV6-6 and TRBJ1-4, with TRBD1 matching over 9 bases. This CDR3 region has 14 residues. CDR1 MNHNY and CDR2 SVGAGI come from the germline V gene (reference sequence). J lost 8 bases, V lost 4 bases, and 5 bases had no gene match. The CDR3 spells CASSSGTGREKLFF. DNA for the CDR3: TGTGCCAGCAGTTCCGGGACAGGGAGAGAAAAACTGTTTTTT.

There are a few counts of this clone. This rearrangement joins TRBV28 to TRBJ1-2; TRBD1 aligns across 11 bases. V shed 5 bases, J shed 2 bases, and the junction held 4 bases outside the gene matches. The CDR3 is 15 residues long. CDR1 is MDHEN, CDR2 SYDVKM, per germline. The CDR3: CASSGQGALNYGYTF. DNA of the CDR3: TGTGCCAGCAGTGGACAGGGGGCGCTCAACTATGGCTACACCTTC.

This clone occurred once. This chain uses TRBV5-1 with TRBJ1-2; TRBD1 matches 10 bases. The germline V gene has CDR1 SGHRS and CDR2 YFSETQ. The CDR3 runs 17 residues. J gave up 4 bases and V 3 bases, and 12 bases lay outside the gene matches. CDR3 protein: CASSSGTGDLSGYGYTF. The CDR3 nucleotides read TGCGCCAGCAGCTCCGGGACAGGGGATTTGTCTGGCTATGGCTACACCTTC.

The rearrangement uses TRBV6-1 and TRBJ1-1; D might be TRBD1 (6 bases). Trimming shortened V by 0 bases and J by 11 bases, and 19 bases separated the two germline ends. Germline values: CDR1 MNHNS, CDR2 SASEGT. This CDR3 has 15 residues. CDR3 sequence (DNA): TGTGCCAGCAGTGAAGCGCTTGCGGGGGCGCGGGCGGCTTTCTTT. It yields the protein CASSEALAGARAAFF.

The chain uses TRBV25-1 and TRBJ2-7, with 8 bases lining up with TRBD1. The CDR3 length is 14 residues. Germline V gene sequence: CDR1 MGHDK, CDR2 SYGVNS. Unmatched junction bases numbered 6, after V lost 6 bases and J lost 2 bases. CDR3 region: CASSQGASPYEQYF. The CDR3 nucleotides are TGTGCCAGCAGCCAGGGGGCGTCCCCCTACGAGCAGTACTTC.

The rearrangement links TRBV5-5 to TRBJ1-1; unclear D gene. The V gene's germline CDR1 is SGHKS and CDR2 YYEKEE (reference sequence). Trimming removed 4 bases from V and 0 bases from J, with 13 bases in between. This CDR3 has 15 amino acids. As DNA, the CDR3 is TGTGCCAGCAGCGGTCACAACGGGGTGAACACTGAAGCTTTCTTT. Its protein is CASSGHNGVNTEAFF.

The chain uses TRBV19 and TRBJ2-2; 10 bases map to TRBD2. J was trimmed by 4 bases and V by 7 bases; bases with no gene match: 6. The CDR3 length is 15 residues. The germline gives CDR1 LNHDA, CDR2 SQIVND (reference sequence). The CDR3 is CASMKGTSATGELFF. The CDR3 DNA is TGTGCCAGTATGAAGGGGACTAGCGCCACCGGGGAGCTGTTTTTT.

The chain joins TRBV19 to TRBJ1-3; D uncertain. Germline V CDR1 and CDR2: LNHDA, SQIVND (reference sequence). V dropped 3 bases and J dropped 6 bases, with 9 bases sitting between them. The CDR3 runs 13 residues. CDR3 DNA: TGTGCCAGTAGTATCGACATGGTAAACACCATATATTTT. Translating it yields CASSIDMVNTIYF.

The chain couples TRBV7-2 to TRBJ2-5, with a tentative D call TRBD2 (5 bases). Deletions cut 0 bases from V and 5 bases from J, with 13 bases between. The V gene's germline CDR1 is SGHTA and CDR2 FQGNSA. This CDR3 spans 15 amino acids. The CDR3 here is CASSLAPARGETQYF. The DNA for the CDR3 is TGTGCCAGCAGCTTAGCACCAGCGAGAGGGGAGACCCAGTACTTC.

This clone showed up just a few times. The rearrangement links TRBV5-8 to TRBJ1-4; D is unclear. Per the germline V gene, CDR1 is SGHTS and CDR2 is YDEGEE. CDR3 size: 13 residues. The V and J ends lost 0 bases and 7 bases respectively, with 7 bases between them. In nucleotides, the CDR3 is TGTGCCAGCAGCTTGGCTGGAGGTGAAAAACTGTTTTTT. This sequence encodes CASSLAGGEKLFF.

The J gene is TRBJ2-7, the V gene TRBV11-2; TRBD2 matches at 7 bases. The ends lost 1 base at V and 0 bases at J; junction bases unmatched: 6. Germline V gene lookup returns CDR1 SGHAT and CDR2 FQNNGV. This CDR3 spans 16 amino acids. The CDR3 here is CASSLGGSGGSYEQYF. CDR3 nucleotide sequence: TGTGCCAGCAGCTTAGGAGGCTCGGGGGGCTCCTACGAGCAGTACTTC.

This chain uses TRBV27 with TRBJ1-5; D gene unclear. The V end lost 3 bases, the J end lost 2 bases, and 5 bases lay between the germline ends. CDR1 MNHEY and CDR2 SMNVEV come from the germline V gene (reference sequence). The CDR3 contains 13 residues. The CDR3, as DNA: TGTGCCAGCAGTTTTAACGGCAATCAGCCCCAGCATTTT. Protein sequence: CASSFNGNQPQHF.

The V and J genes are TRBV7-2 and TRBJ2-1; tentative D call: TRBD1 (6 bases). V lost 1 base and J 6 bases, leaving 7 bases between the germline ends. This CDR3 spans 13 amino acids. Per germline, CDR1 SGHTA and CDR2 FQGNSA. This CDR3 is CASSLVGANEQFF. Written as DNA, the CDR3 is TGTGCCAGCAGCTTAGTGGGGGCCAATGAGCAGTTCTTC.

The CDR3 coding sequence is TGTGCCTGGAGTGTACGGAGTGGGGGGGCCGGTTTCCAGTACAATGAGCAGTTCTTC. The encoded protein is CAWSVRSGGAGFQYNEQFF. The V gene is TRBV30, the J gene TRBJ2-1, with D possibly TRBD2 on 7 matching bases. The V end was cut by 0 bases, the J end by 4 bases, with 25 bases between. This CDR3 contains 19 residues. Germline V CDR1 and CDR2: GTSNPN, SVGIG (reference sequence).

This rearrangement joins TRBV14 to TRBJ1-2, with a tentative D call TRBD1 (6 bases). The ends were cut back, 0 bases at V and 4 bases at J, with 15 bases in the middle. From germline, CDR1 is SGHDN and CDR2 FVKESK. The CDR3 loop spans 16 amino acids. The CDR3 loop is CASSQDPGGFPYGYTF. DNA for the CDR3: TGTGCCAGCAGCCAAGATCCCGGGGGCTTCCCCTATGGCTACACCTTC.

This clone was recorded only once. This sequence joins TRBV15 and TRBJ2-7, with no clear D. The CDR3 has 14 residues. The germline gives CDR1 LNHNV, CDR2 YYDKDF (reference sequence). The V and J ends lost 0 bases and 3 bases respectively, with 9 bases between them. The CDR3 DNA sequence: TGTGCCACCAGCAGAGAGTATACCCTCTACGAGCAGTACTTC. The encoded protein is CATSREYTLYEQYF.

This CDR3 is CASSLDQGANEQFF. The CDR3 nucleotides read TGTGCCAGCAGCTTAGATCAGGGGGCGAATGAGCAGTTCTTC. The chain recombines TRBV7-2 with TRBJ2-1, with TRBD1 identical over 8 bases. CDR3 length: 14 amino acids. Germline V gives CDR1 SGHTA, CDR2 FQGNSA. V lost 1 base to trimming and J lost 7 bases; unmatched junction nucleotides: 3.

The genes are TRBV5-1 and TRBJ1-1; D possibly corresponds to TRBD1 (5 bases). This CDR3 is built from 14 residues. Germline V gene lookup returns CDR1 SGHRS and CDR2 YFSETQ. V lost 0 bases and J 3 bases, leaving 9 bases between the germline ends. CDR3 nucleotide sequence: TGCGCCAGCAGCTTGGTTGGGGGACACACTGAAGCTTTCTTT. Encoded protein: CASSLVGGHTEAFF. The full variable domain, its missing parts supplied by reference TRBV5-1 and TRBJ1-1, is KAGVTQTPRYLIKTRGQQVTLSCSPISGHRSVSWYQQTPGQGLQFLFEYFSETQRNKGNFPGRFSGRQFSNSRSEMNVSTLELGDSALYLCASSLVGGHTEAFFGQGTRLTVV.

CDR3 region: CASSQDSGGANYEQYF. CDR3 DNA: TGTGCCAGCAGCCAAGACAGCGGGGGGGCCAACTACGAGCAGTACTTC. The rearrangement uses TRBV4-2 and TRBJ2-7, with 10 bases fitting TRBD2. The junction had 5 bases not matched to a gene; V was cut back by 0 bases and J by 3 bases. There are 16 residues in the CDR3. The germline V gene has CDR1 LGHNA and CDR2 YNFKEQ.

The V and J genes are TRBV11-2 and TRBJ2-1, with TRBD2 matching over 12 bases. The germline V gene has CDR1 SGHAT and CDR2 FQNNGV. V was clipped by 5 bases and J by 1 base; unmatched bases: 9. The CDR3 loop spans 18 amino acids. The CDR3 DNA sequence: TGTGCCAGCAGCCTTCTCAAGACTAGCGGGGGATCCTACAATGAGCAGTTCTTC. Translated: CASSLLKTSGGSYNEQFF.

This clone was seen a few times. V gene TRBV28 combines with J gene TRBJ2-1; D is perhaps TRBD2 (6 bases). Looked up from germline, CDR1 is MDHEN and CDR2 is SYDVKM. The length of the CDR3 is 14 residues. V was cut by 7 bases and J by 1 base, with 11 bases left in between. The chain's CDR3 is CASNTGGSYNEQFF. In DNA form, the CDR3 reads TGTGCCAGCAATACCGGGGGATCCTACAATGAGCAGTTCTTC.

The rearrangement uses TRBV7-2 and TRBJ2-3, with TRBD2 matching 9 bases. Germline loops: CDR1 SGHTA, CDR2 FQGNSA. The CDR3 extends over 16 amino acids. V was pared by 3 bases and J by 0 bases, with 4 bases of the junction left unmatched. The CDR3 protein is CASSFRRGGSTDTQYF. Here the CDR3 DNA reads TGTGCCAGCAGCTTTAGGCGGGGGGGGAGCACAGATACGCAGTATTTT. Drawing the rest from reference TRBV7-2 and TRBJ2-3, the complete variable domain is GAGVSQSPSNKVTEKGKDVELRCDPISGHTALYWYRQSLGQGLEFLIYFQGNSAPDKSGLPSDRFSAERTGGSVSTLTIQRTQQEDSAVYLCASSFRRGGSTDTQYFGPGTRLTVL.

This chain uses TRBV10-3 with TRBJ1-5, with a tentative D call TRBD1 (5 bases). V was shortened by 7 bases and J by 4 bases, with 11 bases between the two germline ends. Germline V gene lookup returns CDR1 ENHRY and CDR2 SYGVKD. This CDR3 comprises 13 residues. CDR3 loop: CAIKMGGNQPQHF. For the CDR3, the DNA is TGTGCCATCAAGATGGGGGGGAATCAGCCCCAGCATTTT.

The DNA for the CDR3 is TGCGCCAGCAGTGTTCAGGGGGCTTCACCCCTCCACTTT. Protein: CASSVQGASPLHF. The J gene is TRBJ1-6, the V gene TRBV10-2; TRBD1 matches at 8 bases. The CDR3 sequence is 13 residues long. Germline lookup yields CDR1 WSHSY and CDR2 SAAADI. Unmatched junction bases numbered 2, after V lost 4 bases and J lost 9 bases.

The CDR3 spells CASTPTRISGTENIQYF. The CDR3 DNA reads as TGTGCCAGCACCCCTACCCGAATCAGCGGTACAGAAAACATTCAGTACTTC. The chain has TRBV27 and TRBJ2-4; TRBD2 might be the D (5 bases). V was trimmed by 7 bases and J by 5 bases, leaving 24 bases between them. This CDR3 spans 17 amino acids. Germline values: CDR1 MNHEY, CDR2 SMNVEV (reference sequence).

The chain recombines TRBV4-1 with TRBJ2-3; 11 bases are shared with TRBD2. CDR1 MGHRA and CDR2 YSYEKL come from the germline V gene. Trimming removed 2 bases from V and 3 bases from J; junction bases left unmatched: 4. The CDR3 loop spans 16 amino acids. The CDR3 DNA reads TGCGCCAGCAGCCAAAAGACTAGCGGGGAAACAGATACGCAGTATTTT. Amino acids: CASSQKTSGETDTQYF.